This T cell receptor (beta chain) was captured by sequencing in a study of identical twins (TCRdb year 2016). Regarding the research as a whole: To test whether fetal clonotypes persist, this study deep-sequenced TCR alpha and beta repertoires from monozygotic twins, from unrelated adults of various ages, and from cord blood. To rule out contamination, replicate twin experiments were performed at different times with different library preparation protocols. Study-level results and caveats: Compared with coincidental sharing between unrelated individuals, an excess of low generation-probability sequences was observed among out-of-frame TCR alpha sequences shared between twins. In beta out-of-frame sequences, excess twin sharing was weaker, because having fewer shared sequences lowered the signal-to-noise ratio. Because the same donors could not be followed over many years, the conclusions relied on cross-sectional statistical analysis. Out-of-frame TCR alpha sharing in monozygotic twins was systematically underestimated by recombination models, whereas sharing between unrelated individuals was in agreement with the recombination models. Zero-insertion analyses could be partly confounded by invariant T cells such as MAIT and iNKT, though diverse VJ usage argued against such confounding for most clonotypes. Abundant cord blood beta clonotypes had fewer insertions, young adult naive repertoires showed a similar but weaker trend, and memory repertoires showed no such trend.

The CDR3 spans 16 residues, from the cysteine through the phenylalanine. Only the CDR3 DNA stays, 48 bases, in frame from base 1. For CDR1 and CDR2, the germline V gene lists SGHTA and FQGNSA. V is pared back by 1 base and J by 4 bases, with 14 bases lying between the germline termini. All donors were healthy Caucasians. Three unrelated non-twin adults were additionally sequenced: a male aged 18 to 30, a male aged 50 to 60 and a female aged 50 to 60. Miltenyi CD45RO+ enrichment and human naive T-cell isolation kits were used to isolate memory (CD45RO+) and naive T cells from PBMC. The library was generated by 5' RACE. The sample was run on an Illumina HiSeq 2000. A universal primer binding site was introduced by template switching, and a unique molecular identifier was present in the final cDNA, enabling accurate counting of TCR cDNA molecules. First-strand cDNA for TCR alpha and beta chains was synthesized from specific primers in the conserved constant-segment region. To control for contamination, every cDNA library was double barcoded, receiving both a SMART-Mk sample barcode and Illumina barcodes. TruSeq adapter sequences along with Illumina sample barcodes were introduced in two successive PCR steps. The Illumina HiSeq platform was used with custom primers to sequence TCR alpha and beta cDNA libraries. Concerning the study's data processing: Raw reads were processed with MiGEC to extract unique molecular identifiers, and MiXCR was used to determine CDR3 positions. For each individual, recombination models were inferred using an EM algorithm with the repgenHMM and IGoR tools. Shared clonotype analysis was performed with the tcR package in R, normalizing sharing by the product of cloneset sizes. To study raw recombination free of thymic and clonal selection effects, out-of-frame nonproductive sequences were analyzed. In TCRdb, the public reads were trimmed at Q25 with fastp and aligned with MiXCR, with productive beta chains retained. CDR3 protein sequences are deduplicated, and each keeps its most common genes and DNA. TCRdb, not the original authors, processed these V and J calls. This sample gives 350,000 to 450,000 distinct CDR3 sequences in total; roughly 18% of them show up just once. About 12% of the sample is in the top ten clones.

This clonotype was seen at least ten times. What this receptor recognizes is not known. Per-nucleotide qualities are absent, and no much larger clonotype sits a single base away. What was sequenced was naive T cells sorted from blood. Sample cell subset or site, as interpreted from the label and publication: cells isolated with a human naive T-cell isolation kit. In this chain, TRBV7-2 is recombined with TRBJ2-1; a tentative D call is TRBD1 (5 bases match). This TCR was recovered from a man aged 50-59 years in good health. In nucleotides, the sequence is TGTGCCAGCAGCTTAGAGTCCAGGGTAGGATACAATGAGCAGTTCTTC. Translated, it gives CASSLESRVGYNEQFF. Reference TRBV7-2 and TRBJ2-1 proteins supply the regions before and after the CDR3; the full variable domain is: GAGVSQSPSNKVTEKGKDVELRCDPISGHTALYWYRQSLGQGLEFLIYFQGNSAPDKSGLPSDRFSAERTGGSVSTLTIQRTQQEDSAVYLCASSLESRVGYNEQFFGPGTRLTVL.